The clone carrying this T cell receptor beta chain has only a few counts. Authors' data handling: Amplification with reference gene primers provided the estimates of nucleated cell counts. Produced via immunoSEQ multiplex PCR; TCRdb's table is partial and in-frame only. V and J calls and clone size are given by that table; D and trimming were obtained from the DNA. The repertoire holds around 450,000 clones, with 90% as singletons. J gave up 4 bases and V 2 bases, and 10 bases lay outside the gene matches. The CDR3 contains 16 residues. Germline CDR1 MNHNS, CDR2 SASEGT. The source of the sample is a study of blood T cell repertoires in COVID-19. Study information: The analysed material was cDNA or gDNA that came from T cells, B-cell-depleted T cells, or PBMCs.

Enrolled through a virtual design, the participants were between roughly 18 and 100 years of age and came from under 25 US areas. The sequencing sample was made of PBMCs or T cells enriched from blood (not recorded which). V gene TRBV6-1 combines with J gene TRBJ2-7; TRBD1 matches at 8 bases. This sequence was found in a man in his late teens or twenties who had recovered from COVID-19. CDR3 nucleotides: TGTGCCAGCAGTGAAAGTCCGGCAGGGGGCGCGTACGAGCAGTACTTC. Translating gives CASSESPAGGAYEQYF.